The clone carrying this TCR beta chain was picked up one time. The target antigen is unknown. This sample was taken from a study of shared clonotypes between healthy human individuals. Points from the study as a whole: Among donors, clonotype sharing was expected to be affected by sequencing depth. Estimated clonotype richness was generally higher in naive than memory subsets. Between several donors, naive CD4 clonotypes were shared at a level of approximately 5%.

Repertoires were generated with immunoSEQ multiplex PCR, while TCRdb's copy carries only in-frame clones and drops some. This table has 2,500,000 or so clones, roughly 93% appearing once. The CDR3 covers 16 residues. V dropped 1 base and J dropped 3 bases, with 13 bases sitting between them. Germline V gene data show CDR1 as SGHRS and CDR2 as YFSETQ. The sequenced material came from naive CD4+ T cells from PBMCs. Subset given: CD45RA+ positively selected. This TCR was sampled from a man between 18 and 29 years old in good health. Some clones in this sample may be carry-over from other donors' samples. The chain uses TRBV5-1 and TRBJ2-2, with a weak D call TRBD1 (5 bases). The CDR3 bases are TGCGCCAGCAGCTTGTTTGGGGCTATTGACACCGGGGAGCTGTTTTTT. Translating it yields CASSLFGAIDTGELFF.